This T cell receptor (beta chain) was retrieved from a study of cytomegalovirus exposure and HLA in healthy donors. Study in general: One earlier analysis, a look at about 179 million T cells, found some 100 million unique TCR beta sequences.

About this clone: The antigen remains unidentified.

Researchers ran the PCR with 60 Vbeta and 13 Jbeta primers. Clones were read by immunoSEQ multiplex PCR, and TCRdb kept only the in-frame ones, dropping some. The sample contains about 130,000 clones, 74% of which appear only once. Per germline, CDR1 MDHEN and CDR2 SYDVKM. With 3 bases removed from V and 4 bases from J, the gap between germline ends came to 11 bases. The CDR3 is 14 amino acids. Findings of the study overall: Versus the roughly 640-donor mean, an Asian-associated ancestry cluster reportedly showed fewer N-insertions in a later analysis.

The sequence derives from a man between 40 and 49 years old in good health and CMV-seropositive. The chain has TRBV28 and TRBJ2-3, with D possibly TRBD2 on 5 matching bases. Source material: PBMCs. The CDR3 sequence is CASSFLREPDTQYF. The DNA for the CDR3 is TGTGCCAGCAGTTTTCTCCGGGAACCAGATACGCAGTATTTT.